What follows is one TCR beta chain and its context. No antigen is known for it. Base-call qualities are not available, and no considerably larger clone is one nucleotide away. The time point label, read with the paper, signifies: peripheral blood 6 weeks after treatment start. A total of about 31 patients with locally advanced or metastatic urothelial carcinoma, treated at Memorial Sloan Kettering on a trial protocol, made up the cohort. Peripheral blood mononuclear cells were collected pretreatment and during treatment, at between 1 and 8 total time points per patient. The Qiagen DNeasy Blood extraction kit was used to purify genomic DNA from total PBMCs and tumor samples. PBMCs were collected pretreatment and during treatment, and were isolated and stored as previously described. This record comes from a study of PD-L1 blockade in urothelial cancer (dated by TCRdb to the late 2010s). With regard to the full study: Therapy was started around 2014 for all patients, and atezolizumab 1,200 mg was administered intravenously every 3 weeks. About 90% of the 29 patients were identified as males with urothelial cancer of bladder origin, and a prior smoking history was reported by 18 of 29 patients. Patients had an ECOG performance status of 0 or 1 and had received between 0 and 3 prior chemotherapy regimens. Blood samples were analyzed at 3 weeks after treatment start (second dose) and at 6 weeks after treatment start. A median of around 150,000 T cells and 80,000 to 100,000 unique TCRs was obtained from blood samples, and a median clonality of roughly 0.074 was observed. Somatic, immune and clinical correlates of response to PD-L1 blockade with atezolizumab in urothelial cancer were the focus of an exploratory multi-omic analysis. Pretreatment tumor samples, along with matched peripheral blood collected serially before and after atezolizumab treatment, underwent TCR sequencing. Progression-free survival longer than 6 months counted as durable clinical benefit, and TCR features were additionally tested against both progression-free and overall survival. In the same patients, whole exome sequencing and RNA sequencing of pretreatment tumors were performed in addition to TCR sequencing. Durable clinical benefit was achieved by nine patients but not by the remaining 20. Pretreatment blood TCR-seq was available for nearly 30 patients, at least one posttreatment blood collection was obtained for about 24 patients, and tumor TCR-seq was available for about 24 patients.

Sequences SGHDT (CDR1) and YYEEEE (CDR2) are obtained from the germline V gene. V sheds 2 bases and J sheds 2 bases, leaving 10 bases between their ends. The CDR3 contains 14 residues, cysteine and phenylalanine counted. CDR3 DNA is the only sequence kept; it has 42 bases, read in frame from the first base. Synthetic TCR analog templates were spiked into each PCR to estimate absolute template abundance from read counts. The immunoSEQ assay used bias-controlled V and J gene primers to amplify TCRbeta CDR3 regions from genomic DNA. Rearranged TCRbeta segments were sequenced at approximately 20X coverage. Per the authors' processing: Clustering was used to correct sequencing errors, and CDR3s were annotated against IMGT so that V, D and J genes could be assigned. Only productive TCRbeta rearrangements were used in downstream analyses, excluding out-of-frame or stop-codon sequences. To compute clonality, Shannon entropy was normalized by the log of the number of unique productive sequences and then subtracted from one. Clones differing between time points or between blood and tumor were identified using Fisher's exact test with Benjamini-Hochberg correction, with an adjusted p below 0.01 applied as the threshold. This immuneACCESS table, as held by TCRdb, lists in-frame sequences with V and J called but not all clones. Of the missing ones, under half trace to an unresolved V gene in checked studies; the others have no known cause. The DNA gave D and trimming, while V, J and clone size come from that table. This sample holds under 150,000 clones; roughly 91% were observed only once. The ten largest clones capture around 1.7% of the sample.

Overall study outcomes, separate from this receptor: Small sample size (n ≈ 29) and many exploratory analyses mean the results are intended to be hypothesis-generating. Improved progression-free and overall survival was found to be associated with pretreatment peripheral blood TCR clonality below the median. Among patients with durable benefit, tumor-associated TCR clones showed greater expansion in peripheral blood 3 weeks after treatment started (n = 22, p = 0.022).

The chain is encoded by TRBV5-6 joined to TRBJ1-1; a confident D gene designation cannot be given. The sample in question was PBMCs, obtained around atezolizumab (anti-PD-L1) treatment. This TCR was sampled from a man between 60 and 70 years old with urothelial cancer. The DNA reads as follows: TGTGCCAGCAGCTTATTTCGGGGAAACACTGAAGCTTTCTTT. Protein translation: CASSLFRGNTEAFF.